Given below is one TCR beta chain in context. Its antigen is still unknown. Assay: immunoSEQ multiplex PCR; the TCRdb copy retains only in-frame clones and omits some. The sample lists around 71,000 clones; 80% were seen once. This entry is derived from a study of T cell responses to AZD1222 COVID-19 vaccine. Broader study findings: Only 5 to 7 AZD1222 recipients were seropositive at baseline. Two doses of AZD1222 preceded a rise in Spike-specific TCR breadth and depth.

The TCR comes from an adult who received the AZD1222 COVID-19 vaccine. The material sequenced was peripheral blood, taken 28 days after the second AZD1222 dose.

CDR3 in amino acids: CASYDQETQYF. Written as DNA, the CDR3 is TGTGCCAGCTATGACCAAGAGACCCAGTACTTC. The chain carries TRBV27 and TRBJ2-5; D gene ambiguous. Trimming took 8 bases from V and 0 from J, leaving 4 bases between them. Germline-derived CDR1 and CDR2 are MNHEY and SMNVEV (reference sequence). This CDR3 spans 11 amino acids.